The 3 T cell receptor beta chains in this list originate from one sample, sequenced in a study of blood T cell repertoires in COVID-19 (dated by TCRdb to about 2020). The library was generated by the immunoSEQ multiplex PCR assay. TCRdb took over this immuneACCESS table, retaining in-frame rearrangements with V and J assigned. Such tables are incomplete; in checked studies, under half of the missing clones stem from an unresolved V gene, and the remainder is unexplained. For this sample the table gives tens of thousands of clones, of which roughly 90% were detected only once. Roughly 7.2% of the sample is taken by the ten largest. Source material: peripheral blood. Receptors were obtained from a human donor in a cohort sampled during active COVID-19.

As DNA, the CDR3 is TGTGCCAGCAGTGAAGCGCGTAGTACCGGAAACACCATATATTTT. It translates to CASSEARSTGNTIYF. The V gene is TRBV6-1, the J gene TRBJ1-3, with D uncertain. The CDR3 covers 15 residues. V gave up 0 bases and J gave up 4 bases, with 10 bases separating them. In germline, CDR1 is MNHNS, CDR2 SASEGT.

The chain recombines TRBV7-3 with TRBJ1-4; no firm D call. Trimming left V 3 bases short and J 2 bases short, with 7 bases between. Germline CDR1 is SGHTA and CDR2 is FQGTGA. This CDR3 is built from 14 residues. CDR3 bases: TGTGCCAGCAGCTTTCACCGGACTAATGAAAAACTGTTTTTT. It yields the protein CASSFHRTNEKLFF.

This clone has only a few counts. This chain joins TRBV4-2 and TRBJ2-3, with 13 positions matching TRBD2. The CDR3 has 20 amino acids. Germline CDR1 and CDR2: LGHNA and YNFKEQ. V was pared by 4 bases and J by 6 bases, with 19 bases of the junction left unmatched. CDR3 coding DNA: TGTGCCAGCAGCCCGATGGCATCAGGACTAGCGGGAGAGGTGTCGGATACGCAGTATTTT. Translating gives CASSPMASGLAGEVSDTQYF.